This T cell receptor beta chain was profiled in a study of stem cell transplantation in POMP-related autoinflammatory disease. The overall study: After transplant, neutrophils and platelets showed 100% graft donor chimerism through one year.

Study outcomes and limitations: In patients with PRAID, every analyzed T-cell subset tended to show lower diversity and higher clonality. Patients with PRAID showed a restricted number of unique TRB V-J gene pairings.

The CDR3 consists of 18 residues. V gave up 4 bases and J gave up 1 base; unmatched junction bases: 4. Germline CDR1 reads KGHSH; CDR2 reads LQKENI. Some clones are missing from TCRdb's copy, which holds only in-frame ones; the method was immunoSEQ multiplex PCR. The table has about 8,600 clones, 80% to 90% seen once; the top ten hold 13%. In its sample, this clone is large. Its specificity is unknown. The sample in question was CD8+ T cells from PBMCs, obtained after stem cell transplantation. The source of this sequence is a human patient with POMP-related autoinflammation and immune dysregulation (PRAID). Some T cells may originate from the graft donor. The genes are TRBV18 and TRBJ2-2; 15 nucleotides match TRBD2. The CDR3 here is CASSRGLAGGRNTGELFF. The CDR3, as DNA: TGTGCCAGCTCACGGGGACTAGCGGGAGGACGGAACACCGGGGAGCTGTTTTTT.